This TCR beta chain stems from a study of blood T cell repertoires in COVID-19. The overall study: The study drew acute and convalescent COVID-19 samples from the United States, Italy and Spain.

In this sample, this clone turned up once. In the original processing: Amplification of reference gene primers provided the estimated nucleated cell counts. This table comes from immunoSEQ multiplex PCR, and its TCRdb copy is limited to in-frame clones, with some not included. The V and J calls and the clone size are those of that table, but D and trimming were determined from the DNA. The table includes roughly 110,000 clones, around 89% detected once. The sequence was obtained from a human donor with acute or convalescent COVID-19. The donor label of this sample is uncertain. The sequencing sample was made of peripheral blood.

CDR3 region: CASSAGRGGHNEQFF. Written as DNA, the CDR3 is TGTGCCAGCAGCGCCGGTCGGGGGGGACACAATGAGCAGTTCTTC. The chain uses TRBV9 and TRBJ2-1; TRBD2 matches 8 bases. Trimming took 3 bases from V and 5 from J; bases not matched to a gene: 7. CDR3 length: 15 residues. Germline assignment: CDR1 SGDLS and CDR2 YYNGEE.